The clone carrying this T cell receptor beta chain has ten or more counts. TCR cDNA, made by 5'RACE template switching, carried an added universal primer site and UMIs. TCRdb reprocessed the 5' RACE reads via MiXCR and lists one record per CDR3 protein. The sample includes tens of thousands of distinct CDR3 sequences, about 5.5% of them seen just once. Germline lookup yields CDR1 SGHTA and CDR2 FQGNSA. V trimming: 4 bases; J trimming: 8 bases; junction bases outside the gene matches: 11. This CDR3 has 15 residues. The entry originates in a study of T cells after yellow fever vaccination. Study-level background: Preparation of the low-cell-number fractions used SMART-Seq v4 Ultra Low Input. Study conclusions and caveats: Contaminating bulk clonotypes could be abundant in FACS-sorted repertoires. Relatively few clonotypes were ones that appeared in both CD4 and CD8 compartments.

V is TRBV7-2 and J is TRBJ2-1; 7 bases are a match to TRBD2. The sequence came from a man aged 30 to 45 who received the YFV17D yellow fever vaccine. The input for sequencing was PBMCs, either bulk or a sorted T-cell subset (CD4+, CD8+, memory, or dextramer-sorted; not recorded which), taken 15 days after the yellow fever booster vaccination. CDR3 sequence: CASSSSGGEYYEQFF. DNA of the CDR3: TGTGCCAGCAGCTCTAGCGGAGGGGAGTATTATGAGCAGTTCTTC.